This T cell receptor (beta chain) is drawn from a study of graft-versus-host responses after intestinal transplantation. Study information: Every recipient underwent anti-thymocyte globulin induction, then tacrolimus and steroids for around three years.

The repertoire was sequenced with immunoSEQ multiplex PCR; TCRdb's copy has only in-frame clones and lacks some. This sample carries around 78,000 clones, 80% to 90% of them seen once, and the ten largest clones take around 7.8%. On this clone: Its antigen is currently unknown.

Germline V lookup: CDR1 MGHRA, CDR2 YSYEKL. V was clipped by 2 bases and J by 1 base, with 26 bases between them. This CDR3 has 20 residues. This clonotype was sampled from a human donor who was the organ donor for an intestinal transplant. This chain joins TRBV4-1 and TRBJ1-1; D gene unclear. The source was unstimulated CD8+ T cells sorted from spleen or lymph node cells, collected before transplant. This CDR3 is CASSQKIPAVAPAWNTEAFF. The CDR3 DNA is TGCGCCAGCAGCCAAAAGATACCGGCCGTCGCGCCAGCATGGAACACTGAAGCTTTCTTT.